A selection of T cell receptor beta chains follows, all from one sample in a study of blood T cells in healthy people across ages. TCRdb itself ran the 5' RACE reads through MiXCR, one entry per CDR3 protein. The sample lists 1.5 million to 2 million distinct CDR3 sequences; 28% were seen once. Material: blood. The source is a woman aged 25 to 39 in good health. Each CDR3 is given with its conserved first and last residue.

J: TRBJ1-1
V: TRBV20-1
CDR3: CSAAYTEAFF

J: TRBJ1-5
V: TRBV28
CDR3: CASSFSDPFSYQPQHF

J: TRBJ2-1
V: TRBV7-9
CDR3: CASSLARGADEQFF

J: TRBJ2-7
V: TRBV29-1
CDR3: CSVAGAGTRSYEQYF

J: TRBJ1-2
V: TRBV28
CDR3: CASSDHQAYGYTF

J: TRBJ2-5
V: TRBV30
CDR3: CAWGEKGETQCF

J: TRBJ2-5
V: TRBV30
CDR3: CAWRFRDRDIETQYF

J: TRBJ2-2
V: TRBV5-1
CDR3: CASSIGTGELFF

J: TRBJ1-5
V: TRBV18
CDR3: CASSQTGRAGGNQPQHF

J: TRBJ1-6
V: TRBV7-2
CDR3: CASTLTGLRSPLHF

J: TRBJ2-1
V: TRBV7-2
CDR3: CASPRLGPTNNEQFF

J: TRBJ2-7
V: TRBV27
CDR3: CASSLGVSNEQYF

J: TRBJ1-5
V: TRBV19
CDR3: CASSMARHQPQHF

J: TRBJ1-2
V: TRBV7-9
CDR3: CASSEDRRTNYGYTF

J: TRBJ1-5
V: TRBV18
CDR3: CASSETGQGQPQHF

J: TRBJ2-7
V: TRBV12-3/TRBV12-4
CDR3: CASSLWGIGQGATYEQYF

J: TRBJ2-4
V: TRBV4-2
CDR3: CASSQTQGLAKNIQYF

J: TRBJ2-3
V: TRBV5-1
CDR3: CASSASGGTSTDTQYF

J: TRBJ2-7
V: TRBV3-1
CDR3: CASSQGLVGSYEQYF

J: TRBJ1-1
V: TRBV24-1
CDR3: CATSEGGMDTEAFF

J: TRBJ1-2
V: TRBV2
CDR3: CAGSRTRAAPDGYTF

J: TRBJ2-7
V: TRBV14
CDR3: CASSQVAGLAEQYF

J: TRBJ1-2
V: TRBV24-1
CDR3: CATSVGGPSYGYTF